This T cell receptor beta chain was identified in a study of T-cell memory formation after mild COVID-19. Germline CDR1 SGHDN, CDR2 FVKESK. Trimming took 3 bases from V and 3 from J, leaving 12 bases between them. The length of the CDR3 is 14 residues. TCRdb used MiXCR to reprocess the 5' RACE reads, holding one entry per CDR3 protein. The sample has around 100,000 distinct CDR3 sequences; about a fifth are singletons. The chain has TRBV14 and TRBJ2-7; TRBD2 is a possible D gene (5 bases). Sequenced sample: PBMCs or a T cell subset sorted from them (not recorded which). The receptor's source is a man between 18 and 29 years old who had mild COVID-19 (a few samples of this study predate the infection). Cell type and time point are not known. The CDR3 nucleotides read TGTGCCAGCAGCCATGCCTTGGCGGGCTACGAGCAGTACTTC. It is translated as CASSHALAGYEQYF.